These 29 T cell receptor beta chains came from one sample sequenced in a study of blood T cell repertoires in COVID-19. Generated by immunoSEQ multiplex PCR, the TCRdb table keeps only in-frame clones and is missing some. The table has under 250,000 clones, over 75% seen once. Sequences were obtained from PBMCs or T cells enriched from blood (not recorded which). All receptors come from a woman aged 25 to 39 who had been exposed to COVID-19.

CDR3 DNA sequence: TGTGCCAGCAGTTTCGCTAGCGGGACAGATACGCAGTATTTT. It yields the protein CASSFASGTDTQYF. The chain uses TRBV28 and TRBJ2-3, with 8 bases identical to TRBD2. Looked up from germline, CDR1 is MDHEN and CDR2 is SYDVKM. The CDR3 totals 14 residues. With V trimmed by 3 bases and J by 3 bases, 2 bases remained unmatched.

The rearrangement links TRBV27 to TRBJ1-2, with D maybe TRBD1 (5 bases). With 5 bases removed from V and 4 bases from J, the gap between germline ends came to 14 bases. Germline-derived CDR1 and CDR2 are MNHEY and SMNVEV (reference sequence). This CDR3 is 14 amino acids long. CDR3 in amino acids: CASSPQTAPYGYTF. The CDR3, as DNA: TGTGCCAGCAGTCCACAGACAGCACCCTATGGCTACACCTTC.

This clone appeared a few times. The chain recombines TRBV28 with TRBJ1-2, with D perhaps TRBD1 (6 bases). Looked up from germline, CDR1 is MDHEN and CDR2 is SYDVKM. The CDR3 length is 14 residues. V was pared by 6 bases and J by 5 bases, with 16 bases between. The CDR3 is CASRLSGGGYGYTF. The CDR3 DNA follows: TGTGCCAGCAGGTTGTCGGGGGGCGGTTATGGCTACACCTTC.

V and J are TRBV13 and TRBJ2-2, with a tentative D call TRBD2 (6 bases). V was trimmed by 1 base and J by 5 bases, leaving 11 bases between them. The CDR3 length is 15 residues. Per the germline V gene, CDR1 is PRHDT and CDR2 is FYEKMQ (reference sequence). The CDR3: CASSLDSRGTGELFF. CDR3 DNA sequence: TGTGCCAGCAGCTTAGATAGTCGGGGGACCGGGGAGCTGTTTTTT.

This chain connects TRBV25-1 to TRBJ1-1; TRBD1 is a possible D gene (6 bases). V lost 0 bases, J lost 5 bases, and 16 bases lay in between. Per germline, CDR1 MGHDK and CDR2 SYGVNS. CDR3 size: 16 residues. The CDR3, as DNA: TGTGCCAGCAGTGAATATTTCATGACCGGGACAACTGAAGCTTTCTTT. Protein: CASSEYFMTGTTEAFF. The variable domain in full, completed from reference TRBV25-1 and TRBJ1-1, reads EADIYQTPRYLVIGTGKKITLECSQTMGHDKMYWYQQDPGMELHLIHYSYGVNSTEKGDLSSESTVSRIRTEHFPLTLESARPSHTSQYLCASSEYFMTGTTEAFFGQGTRLTVV.

This clone has ten or more counts. The CDR3 DNA is TGTGCCAGCAGTGATCGAGGGAGTACAGATACGCAGTATTTT. Protein product: CASSDRGSTDTQYF. This chain uses TRBV6-4 with TRBJ2-3; tentative D call: TRBD2 (5 bases). The germline V gene has CDR1 MRHNA and CDR2 SNTAGT. V lost 3 bases and J lost 3, with 10 bases in between. CDR3 length: 14 residues.

The rearrangement uses TRBV5-6 and TRBJ2-7, with 7 bases identical to TRBD1. Germline-derived CDR1 and CDR2 are SGHDT and YYEEEE. This CDR3 is built from 14 residues. The V and J ends lost 5 bases and 4 bases, in that order; junction bases with no gene match: 9. The CDR3 coding sequence is TGTGCCAGCAGGTTAACCGGGACAGAGTACGAGCAGTACTTC. It yields the protein CASRLTGTEYEQYF. Looking up the rest from reference TRBV5-6 and TRBJ2-7 gives the full variable domain: DAGVTQSPTHLIKTRGQQVTLRCSPKSGHDTVSWYQQALGQGPQFIFQYYEEEERQRGNFPDRFSGHQFPNYSSELNVNALLLGDSALYLCASRLTGTEYEQYFGPGTRLTVT.

V and J are TRBV19 and TRBJ1-4; D is unclear. Looked up from germline, CDR1 is LNHDA and CDR2 is SQIVND (reference sequence). This CDR3 region has 13 residues. Trimming shortened V by 6 bases and J by 10 bases, and 15 bases separated the two germline ends. The CDR3 is CASSGERSGKLFF. The CDR3 DNA is TGTGCCAGTAGCGGGGAAAGGAGTGGAAAACTGTTTTTT.

In the case of this clone: This sample also contains other DNA sequences that code for the same CDR3. The chain uses TRBV30 and TRBJ1-1; D is unresolved. The ends were cut back, 4 bases at V and 1 base at J, with 4 bases in the middle. Germline loops: CDR1 GTSNPN, CDR2 SVGIG (reference sequence). The CDR3 loop spans 11 amino acids. Written as DNA, the CDR3 is TGTGCCTGGACTAAGAACACTGAAGCTTTCTTT. Encoded protein: CAWTKNTEAFF. The full variable domain, rest sourced from reference TRBV30 and TRBJ1-1, is SQTIHQWPATLVQPVGSPLSLECTVEGTSNPNLYWYRQAAGRGLQLLFYSVGIGQISSEVPQNLSASRPQDRQFILSSKKLLLSDSGFYLCAWTKNTEAFFGQGTRLTVV.

The CDR3 loop reads CASSQAGNSNQPQHF. Written as DNA, the CDR3 is TGCGCCAGCAGCCAAGCAGGGAATAGCAATCAGCCCCAGCATTTT. The gene calls are TRBV4-1 and TRBJ1-5; possibly TRBD1 for D (5 bases). The CDR3 loop spans 15 amino acids. The V and J ends lost 1 base and 0 bases respectively, with 7 bases between them. Germline V lookup: CDR1 MGHRA, CDR2 YSYEKL.

This chain connects TRBV19 to TRBJ2-2, with a weak D call TRBD1 (5 bases). Germline assignment: CDR1 LNHDA and CDR2 SQIVND (reference sequence). This CDR3 is built from 12 residues. V shed 7 bases and J shed 3 bases, with 6 bases lying between them. CDR3 sequence (DNA): TGTGCCAGTACCAGGGACACCGGGGAGCTGTTTTTT. As protein: CASTRDTGELFF.

The chain has TRBV2 and TRBJ2-7; 13 positions agree with TRBD2. V lost 6 bases and J lost 6; bases outside the gene matches: 2. The V gene's germline CDR1 is SNHLY and CDR2 FYNNEI. The CDR3 has 13 amino acids. CDR3 in DNA: TGTGCCAGCAGGGGACTAGCGGGATTCGAGCAGTACTTC. Its translation is CASRGLAGFEQYF.

The chain combines TRBV18 with TRBJ1-2; 12 bases are a match to TRBD1. V was pared by 5 bases and J by 4 bases, with 8 bases of the junction left unmatched. Germline V gene data show CDR1 as KGHSH and CDR2 as LQKENI. The CDR3 contains 16 residues. The CDR3 sequence is CASSTSGTGGSYGYTF. CDR3 coding DNA: TGTGCCAGCTCAACTTCCGGGACAGGGGGCTCCTATGGCTACACCTTC.

The chain carries TRBV29-1 and TRBJ1-1; 11 nucleotides line up with TRBD1. V shed 4 bases and J 0 bases; nucleotides not matched to a gene: 7. CDR3 size: 16 residues. Germline CDR1 SQVTM, CDR2 ANQGSEA. DNA of the CDR3: TGCAGCGTTGTAGGAGGGACAGGGGGTATGAACACTGAAGCTTTCTTT. Its translation: CSVVGGTGGMNTEAFF.

This rearrangement joins TRBV2 to TRBJ1-5; a weak D match, TRBD1 (6 bases). The CDR3 runs to 14 residues. Between the trimmed V and J ends, which lost 8 bases and 1 base, there was a span of 12 bases. From germline, CDR1 is SNHLY and CDR2 FYNNEI. The CDR3 protein is CASGLDRSNQPQHF. CDR3 coding DNA: TGTGCCAGCGGGCTTGACAGGAGCAATCAGCCCCAGCATTTT.

V gene TRBV11-2 combines with J gene TRBJ2-1; the match to TRBD2 covers 8 bases. V lost 1 base and J lost 10; bases outside the gene matches: 9. CDR3 length: 15 amino acids. The germline gives CDR1 SGHAT, CDR2 FQNNGV. In DNA form, the CDR3 reads TGTGCCAGCAGCTTAGGTCTAGCGGGTAGTTTGGAGCAGTTCTTC. It yields the protein CASSLGLAGSLEQFF.

This chain joins TRBV9 and TRBJ1-6; D call uncertain. V lost 0 bases, J lost 7 bases, and 11 bases lay in between. The length of the CDR3 is 15 residues. Germline assignment: CDR1 SGDLS and CDR2 YYNGEE. In DNA form, the CDR3 reads TGTGCCAGCAGCGTAGAGGAGGTCAGGAATTCACCCCTCCACTTT. This gives the protein CASSVEEVRNSPLHF.

The J gene is TRBJ2-1, the V gene TRBV4-1, with TRBD2 identical over 11 bases. J lost 8 bases, V lost 5 bases, and 14 bases had no gene match. Germline V gene lookup returns CDR1 MGHRA and CDR2 YSYEKL. CDR3 length equals 17 residues. The CDR3 is CASSFNEQGTSGHEQFF. The CDR3 DNA is TGCGCCAGCAGCTTTAACGAACAGGGGACTAGCGGCCATGAGCAGTTCTTC.

In its sample, this clone was seen a few times. The chain employs TRBV12-3 or TRBV12-4 and TRBJ1-1; D unclear. Trimming shortened V by 5 bases and J by 5 bases, and 12 bases separated the two germline ends. The CDR3 extends over 13 amino acids. DNA for the CDR3: TGTGCCAGCAGTAAGGCGGGGAGGACTGAAGCTTTCTTT. Its protein product is CASSKAGRTEAFF.

The chain carries TRBV5-4 and TRBJ2-7; D perhaps matches TRBD2 (5 bases). Trimming left V 3 bases short and J 1 base short, with 11 bases between. This CDR3 is built from 14 residues. Germline V gene data show CDR1 as SGHNT and CDR2 as YYREEE (reference sequence). CDR3 coding DNA: TGTGCCAGCAGCTCCCGGACTGGTTCCTACGAGCAGTACTTC. Translated: CASSSRTGSYEQYF. Full variable domain (missing parts from reference TRBV5-4 and TRBJ2-7): ETGVTQSPTHLIKTRGQQVTLRCSSQSGHNTVSWYQQALGQGPQFIFQYYREEENGRGNFPPRFSGLQFPNYSSELNVNALELDDSALYLCASSSRTGSYEQYFGPGTRLTVT.

The chain has TRBV24-1 and TRBJ1-2; maybe TRBD1 (6 bases). CDR3 length: 13 residues. Germline-derived CDR1 and CDR2 are KGHDR and SFDVKD. The V and J ends lost 5 bases and 8 bases respectively, with 14 bases between them. The CDR3 bases are TGTGCCACCAGTGCAATTGGACAGTCGGGCTACACCTTC. It specifies CATSAIGQSGYTF.

The chain couples TRBV9 to TRBJ2-2, with 14 nucleotides matching TRBD2. V lost 0 bases and J lost 6; bases outside the gene matches: 13. Germline loops: CDR1 SGDLS, CDR2 YYNGEE. The CDR3 contains 20 residues. CDR3 residues: CASSVVSGLAGEKISGELFF. DNA for the CDR3: TGTGCCAGCAGCGTAGTTTCGGGACTAGCGGGAGAAAAGATCTCCGGGGAGCTGTTTTTT.

V and J are TRBV7-3 and TRBJ1-5; TRBD1 aligns across 7 bases. V lost 4 bases, J lost 0 bases, and 3 bases stayed unmatched. The CDR3 has 15 residues. The germline CDR1 and CDR2 sequences are SGHTA and FQGTGA. The chain's CDR3 is CASSSTGNSNQPQHF. The CDR3 region has the DNA TGTGCCAGCAGCTCGACAGGGAATAGCAATCAGCCCCAGCATTTT.

The chain joins TRBV29-1 to TRBJ2-2; TRBD1 aligns across 7 bases. The CDR3 contains 14 residues. Per germline, CDR1 SQVTM and CDR2 ANQGSEA. The V segment lost 7 bases and the J segment 3 bases; nucleotides outside the gene matches: 8. The CDR3 DNA is TGCAGCGCCCGACAGGGCCTCCACACCGGGGAGCTGTTTTTT. Amino acid sequence: CSARQGLHTGELFF.

The chain joins TRBV7-9 to TRBJ2-1; D is possibly TRBD2 (6 bases). V gave up 5 bases and J gave up 8 bases, with 19 bases separating them. Germline V gene sequence: CDR1 SEHNR, CDR2 FQNEAQ (reference sequence). The CDR3 totals 15 residues. The CDR3 spells CASSPRGGTEDEQFF. The DNA for the CDR3 is TGTGCCAGCAGCCCCAGAGGAGGGACCGAAGATGAGCAGTTCTTC.

The chain has TRBV5-5 and TRBJ2-3; 9 positions agree with TRBD1. The V segment lost 0 bases and the J segment 5 bases; nucleotides outside the gene matches: 7. CDR1 is SGHKS, CDR2 YYEKEE, per germline (reference sequence). This CDR3 has 16 residues. CDR3 sequence reads: CASSLGDRDVRDTQYF. CDR3 bases: TGTGCCAGCAGCTTGGGGGACAGGGACGTGCGAGATACGCAGTATTTT.

The gene calls are TRBV19 and TRBJ1-1; TRBD1 aligns across 9 bases. V gave up 5 bases and J gave up 5 bases; unmatched junction bases: 12. CDR3 size: 16 residues. Germline loops: CDR1 LNHDA, CDR2 SQIVND (reference sequence). The CDR3 is CASSVSTGTGRTEAFF. Written as DNA, the CDR3 is TGTGCCAGTAGTGTAAGCACCGGGACAGGGAGGACTGAAGCTTTCTTT.

About this clone itself: This same CDR3 is encoded by further DNA sequences in the sample. The rearrangement links TRBV12-3 or TRBV12-4 to TRBJ1-1; no firm D call. V gave up 6 bases and J gave up 0 bases, with 8 bases separating them. The length of the CDR3 is 13 residues. The CDR3 protein is CASSPDLNTEAFF. CDR3 sequence (DNA): TGTGCCAGCAGCCCCGACTTGAACACTGAAGCTTTCTTT.

This chain links TRBV6-2 or TRBV6-3 with TRBJ2-1; 9 nucleotides match TRBD1. Germline CDR1 MNHEY, CDR2 SVGEGT. Trimming cost V 6 bases and J 2 bases; bases outside gene matches: 8. The CDR3 contains 16 residues. The CDR3 region has the DNA TGTGCCAGCAGCCCTACAGGGGGCATCCCCTACAATGAGCAGTTCTTC. It specifies CASSPTGGIPYNEQFF.